The source of this TCR beta chain is a study of Tregs in tolerant kidney transplant recipients. Study-wide results and limits: Changing PCR primers prevented nucleotide comparison between some patients' samples.

Some clones are missing from TCRdb's copy, which holds only in-frame ones; the method was immunoSEQ multiplex PCR. The sample records about 77,000 clones, 95% to 98% being singletons. As to this clone: What it recognizes is unknown.

Trimming cost V 2 bases and J 7 bases; bases outside gene matches: 9. Germline V gene lookup returns CDR1 SQVTM and CDR2 ANQGSEA. This CDR3 has 15 amino acids. The sequence was collected from a human donor who received a combined kidney and bone marrow transplant. The rearrangement uses TRBV29-1 and TRBJ2-2; 8 bases are a match to TRBD2. Sequences were derived from CD4+ T cells from blood, sampled before the transplant. The CDR3: CSVETTGGLIGELFF. As DNA, the CDR3 is TGCAGCGTTGAAACGACGGGAGGGCTGATCGGGGAGCTGTTTTTT.